This section outlines one T cell receptor beta chain sequence together with its context. One junction end does not reproduce the germline sequence, and a read error may be involved. This record comes from a study of blood T cell repertoires in COVID-19. Study-level background: From T cells, B-cell-depleted T cells, or PBMCs came the material, which was cDNA or gDNA.

Produced via immunoSEQ multiplex PCR; TCRdb's table is partial and in-frame only. Here the sample spans over 200,000 clones, about 85% being singletons. Cohort allocation depended upon clinical history that participants reported. Cohort 3 recovered donors had two negative PCRs, clearance, or symptom resolution. Germline lookup yields CDR1 SGHNT and CDR2 YYREEE (reference sequence). The CDR3 consists of 11 residues. The origin of this receptor is a man aged 40-55 years who had recovered from COVID-19. The chain uses TRBV5-4 and TRBJ2-1; 7 nucleotides line up with TRBD1. The sample taken for sequencing was PBMCs or T cells enriched from blood (not recorded which). The CDR3 spells CASSSTGERFF. For the CDR3, the DNA is TGTGCCAGCAGCTCCACAGGGGAGCGGTTCTTC.